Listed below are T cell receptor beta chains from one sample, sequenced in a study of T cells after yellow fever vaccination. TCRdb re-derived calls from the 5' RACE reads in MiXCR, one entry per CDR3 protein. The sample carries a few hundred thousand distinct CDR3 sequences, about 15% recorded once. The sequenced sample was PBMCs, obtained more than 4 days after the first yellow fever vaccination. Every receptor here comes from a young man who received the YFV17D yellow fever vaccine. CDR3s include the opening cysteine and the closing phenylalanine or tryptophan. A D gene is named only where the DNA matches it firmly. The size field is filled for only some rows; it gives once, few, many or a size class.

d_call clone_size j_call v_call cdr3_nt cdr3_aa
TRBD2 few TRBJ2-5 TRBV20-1 TGCAGTGCCTATCCTGTAGACGGGACTAGCGGGGGAGAGACCCAGTACTTC CSAYPVDGTSGGETQYF
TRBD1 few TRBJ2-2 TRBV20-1 TGCAGTGCTAGGGGACAGGGGGCGTACACCGGGGAGCTGTTTTTT CSARGQGAYTGELFF
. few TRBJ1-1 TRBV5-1 TGCGCCAGCAGCTTCGGCAGGGGAAACACTGAAGCTTTCTTT CASSFGRGNTEAFF
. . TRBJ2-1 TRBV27 TGTGCCAGCAGTTATTCGGACAATGAGCAGTTCTTC CASSYSDNEQFF
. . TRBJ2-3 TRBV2 TGTGCCAGCGAAAGCTTGGGCACAGATACGCAGTATTTT CASESLGTDTQYF
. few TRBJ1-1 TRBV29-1 TGCAGCGTTACCGACAGGTCCGGCACTGAAGCTTTCTTT CSVTDRSGTEAFF
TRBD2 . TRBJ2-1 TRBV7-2 TGTGCCAGCAGCTTAGTGGGTAGCGGGGGGGCCGATGAGCAGTTCTTC CASSLVGSGGADEQFF
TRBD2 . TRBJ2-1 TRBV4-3 TGCGCCAGCAGCCAAGTCGGGGGGGGCAATGAGCAGTTCTTC CASSQVGGGNEQFF
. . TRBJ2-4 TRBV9 TGTGCCAGCAGCGGAGAACTAGTATCTAACATTCAGTACTTC CASSGELVSNIQYF
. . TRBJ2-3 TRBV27 TGTGCCAGCAGTTTTTTTGACAGTTCCACAGATACGCAGTATTTT CASSFFDSSTDTQYF
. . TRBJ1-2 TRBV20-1 TGCAGTGCTAGGATCCCCGAGGGACCCTATGGCTACACCTTC CSARIPEGPYGYTF
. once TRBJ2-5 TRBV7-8 TGTGCCAGCAGCTTCGACGCAACCCAAGAGACCCAGTACTTC CASSFDATQETQYF
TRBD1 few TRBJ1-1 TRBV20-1 TGCAGTGCAGGGGCGACAGGGGCTGAAGCTTTCTTT CSAGATGAEAFF
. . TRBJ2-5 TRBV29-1 TGCAGCGTTGAAGAGTCCTGGGAGACCCAGTACTTC CSVEESWETQYF
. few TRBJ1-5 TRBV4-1 TGCGCCAGCAGCCAAGGCGGGACGACAGGCCCCCAGCATTTT CASSQGGTTGPQHF
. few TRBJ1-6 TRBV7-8 TGTGCCAGCAGCGACGACGGTCGAGGCTCACCCCTCCACTTT CASSDDGRGSPLHF
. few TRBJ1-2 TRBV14 TGTGCCAGCAGCCAACAGTCAATCTACGGCTACACCTTC CASSQQSIYGYTF
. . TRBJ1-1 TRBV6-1 TGTGCCAGCAAAAGAGGGGGTGGTATCACTGAAGCTTTCTTT CASKRGGGITEAFF
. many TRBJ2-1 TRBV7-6 TGTGCCAGCAGCTTAGCGCCTTCGGCAACGGGCCTTGAGCAGTTCTTC CASSLAPSATGLEQFF
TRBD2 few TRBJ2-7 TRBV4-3 TGCGCCAGCAGCCAAGAAATCGACGTAGCGGGGATAATCTACGAGCAGTACTTC CASSQEIDVAGIIYEQYF
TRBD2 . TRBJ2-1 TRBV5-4 TGTGCCAGCAGCCCCGGGGGGGAGCGCAGGAATGAGCAGTTCTTC CASSPGGERRNEQFF
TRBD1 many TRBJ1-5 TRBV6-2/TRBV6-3 TGTGCCAGCAGTTACCCACGACAGGGGGCAATATCGTTTCAGCATTTT CASSYPRQGAISFQHF
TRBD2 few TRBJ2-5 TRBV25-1 TGTGCCAGCAGTAAAGCGGGGGCTCAAGAGACCCAGTACTTC CASSKAGAQETQYF
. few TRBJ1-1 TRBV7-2 TGTGCCAGCAGCCCAAGGACAGCTACCATGAACACTGAAGCTTTCTTT CASSPRTATMNTEAFF
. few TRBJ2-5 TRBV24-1 TGTGCCACCAGTGATCTCCACGAGACCCAGTACTTC CATSDLHETQYF
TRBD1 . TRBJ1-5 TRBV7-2 TGTGCCAGCAGCCCAGGGGGCGCCGCTCAGCCCCAGCATTTT CASSPGGAAQPQHF
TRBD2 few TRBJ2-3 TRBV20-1 TGCAGTGCTATCGGACTAGCGGGGATCACAGATACGCAGTATTTT CSAIGLAGITDTQYF
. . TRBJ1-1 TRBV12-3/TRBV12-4 TGTGCCAGCAGTTTACAGGGAGGCGCGTCTGAAGCTTTCTTT CASSLQGGASEAFF
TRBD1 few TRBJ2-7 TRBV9 TGTGCCAGCAGCGTTTTTGGGACAGGGACCGCCGAGCAGTACTTC CASSVFGTGTAEQYF
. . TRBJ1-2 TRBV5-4 TGTGCCAGCAGCGTTGAGCAGTATGGCTACACCTTC CASSVEQYGYTF
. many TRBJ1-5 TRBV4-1 TGTGCCAGCAGCCAAGGTGGTCAGCCCCAGCATTTT CASSQGGQPQHF
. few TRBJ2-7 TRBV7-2 TGTGCCAGCAGCCACAGCGAGTCCTACGAGCAGTACTTC CASSHSESYEQYF
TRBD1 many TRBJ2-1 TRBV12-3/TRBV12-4 TGTGCCAGCAGCCCGACAGGGTCAGCCAAGGAGTTCTTC CASSPTGSAKEFF
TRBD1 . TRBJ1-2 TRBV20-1 TGCTGTGCTAGGGATAGGAGGACAGGCGCCGGGTATGGCTACACCTTC CCARDRRTGAGYGYTF
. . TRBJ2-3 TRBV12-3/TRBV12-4 TGTGCCAGCAGTCTTGGACCCTTCACAGATACGCAGTATTTT CASSLGPFTDTQYF
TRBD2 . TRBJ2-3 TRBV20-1 TGCAGTGCTTATGACTTGAAAGCGGGGGGGCCAGATACGCAGTATTTT CSAYDLKAGGPDTQYF
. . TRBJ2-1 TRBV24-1 TGTGCCACCAGTGACCATACCACCCCCAATGAGCAGTTCTTC CATSDHTTPNEQFF
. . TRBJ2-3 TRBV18 TGTGCCAGCTCACCATTCAGATCGGCAGATACGCAGTATTTT CASSPFRSADTQYF
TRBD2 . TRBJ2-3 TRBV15 TGTGCCACCAGCAGAGCCGCGACTAGCGGGGGGCTCACAGATACGCAGTATTTT CATSRAATSGGLTDTQYF
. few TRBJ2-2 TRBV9 TGTGCCAGCAGCGTCGGGGGAAACACCGGGGAGCTGTTTTTT CASSVGGNTGELFF
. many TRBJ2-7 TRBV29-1 TGCAGCGTTCTGGTCGCAGACCAACCTTACGAGCAGTACTTC CSVLVADQPYEQYF
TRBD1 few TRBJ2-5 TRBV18 TGTGCCAGCTCACCACCGGGGACAGTCAGACAAGAGACCCAGTACTTC CASSPPGTVRQETQYF
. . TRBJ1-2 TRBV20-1 TGCAGTGCTAACTCCTTAGTGAACTATGGCTACACCTTC CSANSLVNYGYTF
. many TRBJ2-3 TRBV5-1 TGCGCCAGCAGCGAGGGGATCTATAGCACAGATACGCAGTATTTT CASSEGIYSTDTQYF
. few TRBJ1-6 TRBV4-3 TGCGCCAGCAGCCAAGGAGTGATAGGGGCCTTAAATAGGGCCCTCCACTTT CASSQGVIGALNRALHF